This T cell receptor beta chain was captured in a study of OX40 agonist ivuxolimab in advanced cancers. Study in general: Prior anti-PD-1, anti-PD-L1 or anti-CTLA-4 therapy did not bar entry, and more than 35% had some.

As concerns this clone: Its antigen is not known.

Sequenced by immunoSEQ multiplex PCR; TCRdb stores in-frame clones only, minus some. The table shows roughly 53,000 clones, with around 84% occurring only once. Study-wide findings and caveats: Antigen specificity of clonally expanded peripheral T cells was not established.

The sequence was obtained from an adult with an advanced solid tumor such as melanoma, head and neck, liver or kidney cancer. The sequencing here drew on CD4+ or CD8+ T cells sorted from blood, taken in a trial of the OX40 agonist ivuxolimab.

For the CDR3, the DNA is TGTGCCAGCAGTTACATGCTAGTCACCGGGGAGCTGTTTTTT. Amino acids: CASSYMLVTGELFF. The chain links TRBV6-5 to TRBJ2-2; D unresolved. Germline V CDR1 and CDR2: MNHEY, SVGAGI. This CDR3 comprises 14 residues. The ends were cut back, 2 bases at V and 4 bases at J, with 8 bases in the middle.